The rows below give T cell receptor beta chains drawn from one sample of a study of TIL therapy for anti-PD-1-resistant metastatic lung cancer. The assay was immunoSEQ multiplex PCR, and TCRdb's table has in-frame clones only and misses some. Here the sample spans approximately 95,000 clones, about two thirds being singletons. The sample here was tumor tissue, taken at baseline. The receptors derive from a person aged 25 to 80 with non-small cell lung cancer. CDR3s include the opening cysteine and the closing phenylalanine or tryptophan. A D gene is named only where the DNA matches it firmly. Part of the rows lack a size; the others show once, few, many or a class for expanded clones.

clone size	D gene	V gene	J gene	CDR3 protein	CDR3 DNA
NA	TRBD1	TRBV6-1	TRBJ1-5	CASSVWTGDSNQPQHF	TGTGCCAGCAGTGTCTGGACAGGGGATAGCAATCAGCCCCAGCATTTT
NA	NA	TRBV9	TRBJ1-1	CASSVRGGTTEAFF	TGTGCCAGCAGCGTGAGAGGGGGGACGACTGAAGCTTTCTTT
few	NA	TRBV24-1	TRBJ2-4	CATSDPSGDQGKNIQYF	TGTGCCACCAGTGATCCTTCGGGTGACCAGGGCAAAAACATTCAGTACTTC
NA	TRBD2	TRBV19	TRBJ2-3	CASSRLAGVADTQYF	TGTGCCAGTAGTCGCCTAGCGGGAGTGGCAGATACGCAGTATTTT
NA	TRBD2	TRBV11-2	TRBJ2-5	CASSFGGLAIETQYF	TGTGCCAGCAGCTTTGGGGGACTAGCGATAGAGACCCAGTACTTC
NA	NA	TRBV13	TRBJ1-1	CASRIPEEGTEAFF	TGTGCCAGCAGGATTCCAGAGGAGGGCACTGAAGCTTTCTTT
NA	NA	TRBV2	TRBJ2-5	CASSRAIQETQYF	TGTGCCAGCAGCCGGGCAATCCAGGAGACCCAGTACTTC
NA	NA	TRBV28	TRBJ1-4	CASSFHYIEKLFF	TGTGCCAGCAGTTTCCACTATATTGAAAAACTGTTTTTT
NA	TRBD2	TRBV27	TRBJ2-3	CASRRLAGTDTQYF	TGTGCCAGCAGGCGACTAGCGGGCACAGATACGCAGTATTTT
once	NA	TRBV6-1	TRBJ2-1	CASSEWSGGSYNEQFF	TGTGCCAGCAGTGAATGGAGCGGAGGCTCCTACAATGAGCAGTTCTTC
NA	NA	TRBV2	TRBJ2-4	CAGASANIQYF	TGCGCCGGAGCTAGCGCAAACATTCAGTACTTC
NA	TRBD1	TRBV28	TRBJ1-1	CASSLSGQGNTEAFF	TGTGCCAGCAGTCTATCGGGACAGGGGAACACTGAAGCTTTCTTT
NA	TRBD1	TRBV3-1/TRBV3-2	TRBJ2-5	CASSRRTGYQETQYF	TGTGCCAGCAGCCGCCGGACAGGGTACCAAGAGACCCAGTACTTC
few	NA	TRBV25-1	TRBJ2-2	CASNLDTGELFF	TGTGCCAGCAATCTAGACACCGGGGAGCTGTTTTTT
NA	NA	TRBV10-3	TRBJ1-4	CAISESTEKLFF	TGTGCCATCAGTGAGTCAACTGAAAAACTGTTTTTT
NA	NA	TRBV5-4	TRBJ1-5	CASSLAGSQPQHF	TGTGCCAGCAGCTTGGCGGGGAGTCAGCCCCAGCATTTT
few	NA	TRBV28	TRBJ1-6	CASHPLNSPLHF	TGTGCCAGCCATCCACTTAATTCACCCCTCCACTTT
NA	TRBD1	TRBV2	TRBJ1-5	CASRGQGDQPQHF	TGTGCCAGCAGGGGACAGGGTGATCAGCCCCAGCATTTT
few	NA	TRBV6-5	TRBJ1-6	CAPLGGSPLHF	TGTGCCCCACTCGGGGGTTCACCCCTCCACTTT
medium-sized	NA	TRBV27	TRBJ1-6	CASSTGPNSPLHF	TGTGCCAGCTCTACAGGGCCGAATTCACCCCTCCACTTT
NA	NA	TRBV7-2	TRBJ1-1	CASSNTEAFF	TGTGCCAGTTCCAACACTGAAGCTTTCTTT
once	NA	TRBV21-1	TRBJ2-1	CASSKKEGPATGSGEQFF	TGTGCCAGCAGCAAAAAAGAAGGGCCTGCCACAGGGTCTGGTGAGCAGTTCTTC
NA	NA	TRBV10-3	TRBJ2-7	CAATTGRGYEQYF	TGTGCCGCAACGACAGGCAGAGGCTACGAGCAGTACTTC
many	NA	TRBV4-3	TRBJ1-4	CASSQDLGQGDEKLFF	TGCGCCAGCAGCCAAGACTTGGGGCAAGGGGATGAAAAACTGTTTTTT
NA	TRBD2	TRBV29-1	TRBJ2-1	CSVEGAGGPYNEQFF	TGCAGCGTTGAAGGGGCGGGAGGACCCTACAATGAGCAGTTCTTC
NA	TRBD2	TRBV3-1/TRBV3-2	TRBJ2-7	CASSQRLAGGPGDEQYF	TGTGCCAGCAGCCAAAGGCTAGCGGGAGGGCCGGGCGACGAGCAGTACTTC
NA	TRBD2	TRBV9	TRBJ2-1	CASSAEGGGGDNEQFF	TGTGCCAGCAGCGCGGAGGGTGGCGGGGGGGACAATGAGCAGTTCTTC
few	NA	TRBV4-1	TRBJ2-1	CASRPDRGSKGEQFF	TGCGCCAGCAGACCCGATCGGGGCTCAAAGGGTGAGCAGTTCTTC
NA	NA	TRBV7-9	TRBJ1-6	CASSLHGGDSPLHF	TGTGCCAGCAGCCTCCACGGGGGTGATTCACCCCTCCACTTT
NA	NA	TRBV16	TRBJ2-1	CASSQFTQGNNEQFF	TGTGCCAGCAGCCAATTTACCCAGGGTAACAATGAGCAGTTCTTC
NA	TRBD2	TRBV19	TRBJ2-1	CASRVSGASGNEQFF	TGTGCCAGTAGGGTTAGCGGGGCCTCGGGAAATGAGCAGTTCTTC
NA	NA	TRBV5-1	TRBJ1-1	CASSLGPGSEIAFF	TGCGCCAGCAGCTTGGGGCCTGGATCGGAAATAGCTTTCTTT
NA	NA	TRBV19	TRBJ1-1	CASSIPWGPEAFF	TGTGCCAGTAGTATTCCGTGGGGGCCTGAAGCTTTCTTT
NA	NA	TRBV9	TRBJ2-7	CASSVEALGYEQYF	TGTGCCAGCAGCGTAGAGGCCCTAGGGTACGAGCAGTACTTC
NA	TRBD2	TRBV5-4	TRBJ2-3	CASSPTSGIADTQYF	TGTGCCAGCAGCCCGACTAGCGGGATCGCAGATACGCAGTATTTT
NA	TRBD1	TRBV7-2	TRBJ2-1	CASSFDRGNEQFF	TGTGCCAGCAGCTTTGACAGGGGAAATGAGCAGTTCTTC
once	NA	TRBV5-4	TRBJ1-5	CASSLGGHGTPNQPQHF	TGTGCCAGCAGTTTGGGAGGCCACGGGACACCGAATCAGCCCCAGCATTTT
once	NA	TRBV5-1	TRBJ2-7	CASSLVVSPYEQYF	TGCGCCAGCAGCTTGGTGGTCAGTCCCTACGAGCAGTACTTC
many	TRBD2	TRBV7-2	TRBJ2-1	CASSLGLAVNEQFF	TGTGCCAGCAGCTTGGGACTAGCAGTCAATGAGCAGTTCTTC
NA	NA	TRBV9	TRBJ2-2	CASSVAWGLTNTGELFF	TGTGCCAGCAGCGTAGCTTGGGGGCTAACGAACACCGGGGAGCTGTTTTTT
few	NA	TRBV7-2	TRBJ2-3	CASRGGSTDTQYF	TGTGCCAGTAGGGGCGGGAGCACAGATACGCAGTATTTT
NA	TRBD1	TRBV5-4	TRBJ1-5	CASSLGGTGHNQPQHF	TGTGCCAGCAGCTTGGGTGGGACAGGGCACAATCAGCCCCAGCATTTT
NA	NA	TRBV9	TRBJ2-7	CASSVKPGDSAYEQYF	TGTGCCAGCAGCGTAAAGCCCGGGGACTCCGCCTACGAGCAGTACTTC